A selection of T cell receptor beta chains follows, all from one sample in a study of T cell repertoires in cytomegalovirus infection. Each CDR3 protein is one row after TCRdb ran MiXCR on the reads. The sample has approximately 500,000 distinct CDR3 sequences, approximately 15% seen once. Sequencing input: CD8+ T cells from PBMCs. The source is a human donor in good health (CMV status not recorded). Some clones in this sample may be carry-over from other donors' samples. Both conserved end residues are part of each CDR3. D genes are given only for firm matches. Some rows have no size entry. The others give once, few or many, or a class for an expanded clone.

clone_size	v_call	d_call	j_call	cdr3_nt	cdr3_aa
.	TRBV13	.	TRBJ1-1	TGTGCCAGCAGCTTAGAATATGAAGCTTTCTTT	CASSLEYEAFF
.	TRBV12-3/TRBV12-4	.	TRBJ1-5	TGTGCCAGCAGTTTAAGTCATGCGAGGCCCACGCATTTT	CASSLSHARPTHF
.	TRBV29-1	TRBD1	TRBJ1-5	TGCAGCGTTGGGGACAGATTGAATCAGCCCCAGCATTTT	CSVGDRLNQPQHF
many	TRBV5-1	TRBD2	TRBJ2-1	TGCGCCAGCAGCGTCTCCGGGACTAGCGACTTCTACAATGAGCAGTTCTTC	CASSVSGTSDFYNEQFF
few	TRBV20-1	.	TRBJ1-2	TGCAGTGCTAGACAGGGGCCGGGGGGCTACACCTTC	CSARQGPGGYTF
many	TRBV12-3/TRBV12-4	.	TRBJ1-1	TGTGCCAGCAGTGGGAACACTGAAGCTTTCTTT	CASSGNTEAFF
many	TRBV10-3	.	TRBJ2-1	TGTGCCATCAGTGGGACTGCCAAGACCTCCTACAATGAGCAGTTCTTC	CAISGTAKTSYNEQFF
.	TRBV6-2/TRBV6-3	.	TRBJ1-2	TGTGCCAGCAGTTATAACTATGGCTACACCTTC	CASSYNYGYTF
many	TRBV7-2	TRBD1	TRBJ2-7	TGTGCCAGCAGCAATCCTGCCGCAGGGGGACATAGAAGCTACGAGCAGTACTTC	CASSNPAAGGHRSYEQYF
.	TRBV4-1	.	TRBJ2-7	TGCGCCAGCAGCCAAGACGAGGGGGAATACTACGAGCAGTACTTC	CASSQDEGEYYEQYF